The 14 T cell receptor beta chains below come from one sample, sequenced in a study of cytomegalovirus exposure and HLA in healthy donors. The study ran its PCR with 60 Vbeta and 13 Jbeta primers. Produced via immunoSEQ multiplex PCR; TCRdb's table is partial and in-frame only. The sample contains about 140,000 clones, 80% of which appear only once. The sequencing sample was made of PBMCs. Every receptor here comes from a man aged 30 to 45 in good health.

V is TRBV7-3 and J is TRBJ2-1; D not resolved. The CDR3 has 14 amino acids. Trimming stripped 2 bases from V and 2 bases from J, with 7 bases between. CDR1 and CDR2 from the germline V gene are SGHTA and FQGTGA. This CDR3 is CASSLGPTYNEQFF. In nucleotides, the CDR3 is TGTGCCAGCAGCTTAGGGCCAACCTACAATGAGCAGTTCTTC.

V and J are TRBV4-1 and TRBJ1-3; 9 bases are shared with TRBD1. Trimming cost V 1 base and J 4 bases; bases outside gene matches: 8. The CDR3 is 17 residues long. CDR1 and CDR2 from the germline V gene are MGHRA and YSYEKL. The CDR3 bases are TGCGCCAGCAGCCAAGTGGGACAGGGTGGAACGGGAAACACCATATATTTT. Its translation: CASSQVGQGGTGNTIYF.

CDR3 region: CASSLLGQGFDTQYF. CDR3 in DNA: TGCGCCAGCAGCTTGTTAGGACAGGGGTTTGATACGCAGTATTTT. V gene TRBV5-1 combines with J gene TRBJ2-3; 9 nucleotides align to TRBD1. The germline gives CDR1 SGHRS, CDR2 YFSETQ. Germline trimming cut 1 base from V and 6 bases from J; bases unmatched to any gene: 6. This CDR3 region has 15 residues.

The gene calls are TRBV4-1 and TRBJ2-1, with 8 bases aligning to TRBD2. V shed 2 bases and J 0 bases; nucleotides not matched to a gene: 6. Germline CDR1 and CDR2: MGHRA and YSYEKL. The CDR3 is 17 amino acids. The CDR3 protein is CASSQLAGSPSYNEQFF. CDR3 bases: TGCGCCAGCAGCCAACTAGCGGGCTCCCCCTCCTACAATGAGCAGTTCTTC.

The table lists this clone with a few counts. The chain has TRBV29-1 and TRBJ2-7, with D maybe TRBD2 (6 bases). Germline values: CDR1 SQVTM, CDR2 ANQGSEA. The V end lost 6 bases, the J end lost 3 bases, and 9 bases lay between the germline ends. The CDR3 totals 11 residues. The CDR3 reads CSVGTLYEQYF. Here the CDR3 DNA reads TGCAGCGTGGGGACTCTCTACGAGCAGTACTTC.

This clone was detected only once. The chain recombines TRBV6-5 with TRBJ2-1; 9 nucleotides match TRBD2. This CDR3 contains 14 residues. V shed 7 bases and J 9 bases; nucleotides not matched to a gene: 10. Looked up from germline, CDR1 is MNHEY and CDR2 is SVGAGI. This chain's CDR3 is CASTLAGNLLEQFF. The CDR3 nucleotides read TGTGCCAGCACCCTAGCGGGGAACCTCCTTGAGCAGTTCTTC.

The rearrangement joins TRBV7-2 to TRBJ2-7; maybe TRBD1 (6 bases). V lost 1 base, J lost 2 bases, and 9 bases lay in between. Germline V gives CDR1 SGHTA, CDR2 FQGNSA. The CDR3 consists of 14 residues. CDR3 loop: CASSLEDRAYEQYF. The CDR3 DNA reads TGTGCCAGCAGCTTAGAGGACAGAGCCTACGAGCAGTACTTC.

V and J are TRBV5-1 and TRBJ2-5, with D maybe TRBD1 (5 bases). In germline, CDR1 is SGHRS, CDR2 YFSETQ. V was clipped by 4 bases and J by 2 bases, with 12 bases between them. The CDR3 runs to 14 residues. The CDR3 DNA sequence: TGCGCCAGCAGCCAAGGACATTATCAAGAGACCCAGTACTTC. Protein: CASSQGHYQETQYF.

The rearrangement links TRBV2 to TRBJ1-5, with a weak D call TRBD1 (5 bases). V was clipped by 5 bases and J by 3 bases, with 14 bases between them. The V gene's germline CDR1 is SNHLY and CDR2 FYNNEI. This CDR3 is 15 amino acids long. CDR3 bases: TGTGCCAGCAGTCGACAGAAGAGGACCAATCAGCCCCAGCATTTT. This sequence encodes CASSRQKRTNQPQHF.

The chain joins TRBV21-1 to TRBJ2-7; the D call in the table, TRBD2, was not verified against the DNA. TRBV21-1 is termed a pseudogene. The CDR3 loop spans 18 amino acids. The CDR3, as DNA: TGTGCCAGCAGCAAAGGAGGGTGGTCCGAAAGAGGCTCCTACGAGCAGTACTTC. Translating gives CASSKGGWSERGSYEQYF.

V gene TRBV2 combines with J gene TRBJ1-6, with D possibly TRBD1 on 5 matching bases. Trimming removed 10 bases from V and 4 bases from J, with 14 bases in between. Looked up from germline, CDR1 is SNHLY and CDR2 is FYNNEI. CDR3 length: 14 residues. CDR3 DNA sequence: TGTGCCACCGAGAAGGGGACTTATAATTCACCCCTCCACTTT. Its translation is CATEKGTYNSPLHF.

The rearrangement joins TRBV28 to TRBJ1-1; 10 bases map to TRBD1. Germline-derived CDR1 and CDR2 are MDHEN and SYDVKM. There are 13 residues in the CDR3. V lost 6 bases to trimming and J lost 5 bases; unmatched junction nucleotides: 3. CDR3 sequence reads: CASRGTGETEAFF. The CDR3 DNA is TGTGCCAGCAGGGGGACAGGGGAGACTGAAGCTTTCTTT.

The chain is built from TRBV30 and TRBJ1-5, with 8 bases lining up with TRBD1. Trimming cost V 3 bases and J 8 bases; bases outside gene matches: 6. The CDR3 is made up of 13 amino acids. CDR1 is GTSNPN, CDR2 SVGIG, per germline (reference sequence). The chain's CDR3 is CAWSRQGIEPQHF. CDR3 nucleotide sequence: TGTGCCTGGAGCAGACAGGGGATTGAGCCCCAGCATTTT.

V gene TRBV4-1 combines with J gene TRBJ2-7; 8 nucleotides align to TRBD1. V shed 1 base, J shed 4 bases, and the junction held 15 bases outside the gene matches. The CDR3 runs to 18 residues. Germline-derived CDR1 and CDR2 are MGHRA and YSYEKL. The CDR3 loop is CASSQARNTGTGTYEQYF. CDR3 nucleotides: TGCGCCAGCAGCCAAGCTCGAAATACCGGGACAGGAACATACGAGCAGTACTTC.